These 27 T cell receptor beta chains were all obtained from the same sample, sequenced in a study of identical twins. TCRdb reprocessed the 5' RACE reads with MiXCR, giving one entry per CDR3 protein. The profile shows approximately 350,000 distinct CDR3 sequences, 12% of them singletons. This same sample was also taken into another study, of yellow fever vaccine responses in identical twins.

The sequencing sample was made of CD8+ T cells sorted from blood. These receptors all stem from a woman between 18 and 30 years old in good health.

The chain employs TRBV2 and TRBJ2-5; 11 bases are a match to TRBD2. The V segment lost 8 bases and the J segment 5 bases; nucleotides outside the gene matches: 7. Germline assignment: CDR1 SNHLY and CDR2 FYNNEI. This CDR3 is built from 14 residues. The CDR3, as DNA: TGTGCCAGCCCCCTAGCGGGGGGTAGTGAGACCCAGTACTTC. Residues: CASPLAGGSETQYF.

This clonotype was counted between two and nine times. This rearrangement joins TRBV6-1 to TRBJ2-3; 7 positions match TRBD2. The CDR3 covers 14 residues. Germline lookup yields CDR1 MNHNS and CDR2 SASEGT. V was clipped by 6 bases and J by 4 bases; unmatched bases: 7. The CDR3: CASRRGGEADTQYF. The CDR3 bases are TGTGCCAGCAGGAGGGGAGGGGAGGCAGATACGCAGTATTTT.

The chain has TRBV2 and TRBJ2-1; perhaps TRBD1 as D (6 bases). Germline CDR1 reads SNHLY; CDR2 reads FYNNEI. There are 15 residues in the CDR3. V gave up 10 bases and J gave up 3 bases, with 19 bases separating them. The CDR3 coding sequence is TGTGCCATCACGCCAGGGGACCAAGACTACAATGAGCAGTTCTTC. Its protein product is CAITPGDQDYNEQFF.

This chain connects TRBV12-3 or TRBV12-4 to TRBJ2-5; D might be TRBD1 (6 bases). Trimming removed 4 bases from V and 2 bases from J, with 17 bases in between. The CDR3 has 16 amino acids. CDR3 sequence: CASSSDWQGRQETQYF. CDR3 DNA sequence: TGTGCCAGCAGTTCCGACTGGCAGGGGAGACAAGAGACCCAGTACTTC.

Ten or more counts support this clonotype. The chain combines TRBV12-3 or TRBV12-4 with TRBJ2-1, with no clear D. There are 11 residues in the CDR3. V was shortened by 8 bases and J by 9 bases, with 11 bases between the two germline ends. The CDR3 reads CASGIPLEQFF. The CDR3 nucleotides are TGTGCCAGCGGCATACCGCTTGAGCAGTTCTTC.

This clonotype was counted a few times. The V and J genes are TRBV15 and TRBJ1-1; D gene unclear. Germline V gene lookup returns CDR1 LNHNV and CDR2 YYDKDF (reference sequence). The germline V and J ends were trimmed by 0 bases and 0 bases, with 11 bases remaining between them. CDR3 length equals 16 residues. DNA of the CDR3: TGTGCCACCAGCAGAGAAGAAACCAGAATGAACACTGAAGCTTTCTTT. This encodes CATSREETRMNTEAFF.

This clonotype was seen more than once but under ten times. The CDR3: CASSLDLSGRAAHEQYF. The CDR3 DNA reads as TGTGCCAGCAGCTTAGATCTTTCAGGGAGAGCTGCGCACGAGCAGTACTTC. V usage is TRBV11-2 and J usage is TRBJ2-7; D tentatively reads TRBD1 or TRBD2 (5 bases each). With 0 bases removed from V and 5 bases from J, the gap between germline ends came to 20 bases. The germline CDR1 and CDR2 sequences are SGHAT and FQNNGV. The CDR3 is 17 residues long.

The chain links TRBV7-3 to TRBJ2-1; tentatively, D is TRBD1 or TRBD2 (6 bases each). The CDR3 is 16 amino acids. V lost 2 bases and J 0 bases, leaving 11 bases between the germline ends. Germline CDR1 and CDR2: SGHTA and FQGTGA. In DNA form, the CDR3 reads TGTGCCAGCAGCTTAGGAGGGGGGCCCTCCTACAATGAGCAGTTCTTC. Its protein is CASSLGGGPSYNEQFF. The full variable domain, rest sourced from reference TRBV7-3 and TRBJ2-1, is GAGVSQTPSNKVTEKGKYVELRCDPISGHTALYWYRQSLGQGPEFLIYFQGTGAADDSGLPNDRFFAVRPEGSVSTLKIQRTERGDSAVYLCASSLGGGPSYNEQFFGPGTRLTVL.

This clonotype was found many times. The chain links TRBV24-1 to TRBJ2-1, with D perhaps TRBD2 (5 bases). The CDR3 runs to 14 residues. V lost 4 bases to trimming and J lost 0 bases, with 6 bases between them. Germline values: CDR1 KGHDR, CDR2 SFDVKD. DNA of the CDR3: TGTGCCACCAGTGAAGCGGACTCCTACAATGAGCAGTTCTTC. Translation gives CATSEADSYNEQFF.

This CDR3 is CASSQAGTGGYEQYV. The CDR3 DNA reads TGCGCCAGCAGCCAAGCCGGGACAGGGGGCTACGAGCAGTACGTC. The chain employs TRBV4-1 and TRBJ2-7; 11 positions match TRBD1. V shed 1 base and J 3 bases; nucleotides not matched to a gene: 2. This CDR3 is 15 amino acids long. Germline lookup yields CDR1 MGHRA and CDR2 YSYEKL.

This clonotype came up a few times. The rearrangement joins TRBV6-1 to TRBJ2-1, with 7 bases lining up with TRBD2. V lost 0 bases to trimming and J lost 8 bases; unmatched junction nucleotides: 4. Germline V gene data show CDR1 as MNHNS and CDR2 as SASEGT. The CDR3 sequence is 14 residues long. This chain's CDR3 is CASSEAGGSHEQFF. DNA of the CDR3: TGTGCCAGCAGTGAAGCGGGGGGGTCCCATGAGCAGTTCTTC.

The V call is TRBV12-3 or TRBV12-4, the J call TRBJ2-1, with D unclear. V gave up 6 bases and J gave up 8 bases, with 11 bases separating them. The CDR3 contains 12 residues. CDR3 sequence reads: CASSRVGYEQFF. In nucleotides, the CDR3 is TGTGCCAGCAGCCGGGTGGGCTATGAGCAGTTCTTC.

V usage is TRBV12-3 or TRBV12-4 and J usage is TRBJ2-5; 11 bases match TRBD1. The CDR3 sequence is 15 residues long. With V trimmed by 5 bases and J by 5 bases, 7 bases remained unmatched. The CDR3 DNA sequence: TGTGCCAGCAGTCTGGGACAGGGGGAGGCTGAGACCCAGTACTTC. Encoded protein: CASSLGQGEAETQYF.

This clonotype came up a few times. The chain uses TRBV12-3 or TRBV12-4 and TRBJ1-6; no firm D call. This CDR3 is 14 amino acids long. Between the trimmed V and J ends, which lost 1 base and 3 bases, there was a span of 4 bases. The CDR3 nucleotides are TGTGCCAGCAGTTTAGACAGCTATAATTCACCCCTCCACTTT. Amino acid sequence: CASSLDSYNSPLHF.

The CDR3 coding sequence is TGTGCCTTCTGTTCCCCCTGGATGGAGGATAAGAGGGCTAACTATGGCTACACCTTC. Translation: CAFCSPWMEDKRANYGYTF. The V gene is TRBV3-1, the J gene TRBJ1-2, with D hard to call. Trimming cost V 11 bases and J 0 bases, with 31 bases left between them. Per the germline V gene, CDR1 is LGHDT and CDR2 is YNNKEL (reference sequence). The CDR3 runs to 19 residues.

This clonotype was seen a few times. The chain has TRBV19 and TRBJ2-2, with unresolved D. CDR1 is LNHDA, CDR2 SQIVND, per germline (reference sequence). The CDR3 contains 13 residues. V lost 5 bases and J lost 3, with 7 bases in between. CDR3 sequence: CASSGSYTGELFF. CDR3 DNA: TGTGCCAGTAGTGGGTCCTACACCGGGGAGCTGTTTTTT.

This clonotype was observed many times. The chain has TRBV7-8 and TRBJ2-1, with 7 bases that match TRBD2. J lost 0 bases, V lost 5 bases, and 7 bases had no gene match. Germline-derived CDR1 and CDR2 are SGHVS and FQNEAQ. This CDR3 has 16 residues. The CDR3 is CASSPTSRSSYNEQFF. In DNA, the CDR3 is TGTGCCAGCAGCCCGACTAGCCGGAGCTCCTACAATGAGCAGTTCTTC.

This clonotype was observed at least ten times. The V gene is TRBV20-1, the J gene TRBJ1-1; D is perhaps TRBD1 (5 bases). In germline, CDR1 is DFQATT, CDR2 SNEGSKA (reference sequence). CDR3 size: 15 residues. V was shortened by 6 bases and J by 1 base, with 18 bases between the two germline ends. The CDR3 DNA reads TGCAGTGCCACTACCCCCCCGACAGAGAACACTGAAGCTTTCTTT. Encoded protein: CSATTPPTENTEAFF.

This clonotype was seen more than once but under ten times. The chain couples TRBV7-9 to TRBJ2-1; the match to TRBD1 covers 9 bases. CDR1 and CDR2 (germline): SEHNR, FQNEAQ (reference sequence). Germline trimming cut 5 bases from V and 8 bases from J; bases unmatched to any gene: 13. This CDR3 is 16 amino acids long. CDR3 sequence: CASSPLGGTGFHEQFF. CDR3 nucleotide sequence: TGTGCCAGCAGCCCCCTAGGCGGGACAGGGTTTCATGAGCAGTTCTTC.

There are a few counts of this clonotype. The chain carries TRBV19 and TRBJ2-2, with D unclear. The CDR3 has 17 amino acids. CDR1 is LNHDA and CDR2 is SQIVND in the germline V gene (reference sequence). V lost 6 bases to trimming and J lost 0 bases, with 17 bases between them. In DNA, the CDR3 is TGTGCCAGTAGCCCTCGGTTCCCCGCCCCGAACACCGGGGAGCTGTTTTTT. Protein sequence: CASSPRFPAPNTGELFF.

V is TRBV7-8 and J is TRBJ2-7; no firm D call. The V gene's germline CDR1 is SGHVS and CDR2 FQNEAQ. V lost 2 bases and J 7 bases, leaving 3 bases between the germline ends. This CDR3 comprises 10 residues. The CDR3 is CASSLREQYV. Written as DNA, the CDR3 is TGTGCCAGCAGCTTAAGGGAGCAGTACGTC.

V usage is TRBV12-3 or TRBV12-4 and J usage is TRBJ2-3; 8 bases line up with TRBD2. The V segment lost 10 bases and the J segment 0 bases; nucleotides outside the gene matches: 6. The CDR3 runs to 14 residues. This CDR3 reads CAISAGASTDTQYF. In DNA form, the CDR3 reads TGTGCCATCTCAGCGGGAGCCAGCACAGATACGCAGTATTTT.

This clonotype was counted at least ten times. The genes are TRBV9 and TRBJ1-2, with 10 nucleotides matching TRBD1. The germline gives CDR1 SGDLS, CDR2 YYNGEE. The CDR3 totals 15 residues. V lost 3 bases, J lost 5 bases, and 7 bases stayed unmatched. CDR3 nucleotides: TGTGCCAGCAGCGCGCCGACAGGGGGCGAGTATGGCTACACCTTC. This translates into CASSAPTGGEYGYTF. Variable domain in full (rest from reference TRBV9 and TRBJ1-2): DSGVTQTPKHLITATGQRVTLRCSPRSGDLSVYWYQQSLDQGLQFLIQYYNGEERAKGNILERFSAQQFPDLHSELNLSSLELGDSALYFCASSAPTGGEYGYTFGSGTRLTVV.

At least ten counts were recorded for this clonotype. The V call is TRBV20-1, the J call TRBJ2-2; TRBD2 might be the D (6 bases). The CDR3 has 15 residues. Germline-derived CDR1 and CDR2 are DFQATT and SNEGSKA (reference sequence). V gave up 0 bases and J gave up 3 bases, with 11 bases separating them. In nucleotides, the CDR3 is TGCAGTGCTAGAGATCTGGGGGAGGACACCGGGGAGCTGTTTTTT. Its protein is CSARDLGEDTGELFF.

In this sample, this clonotype turned up a few times. The chain is built from TRBV5-6 and TRBJ2-1; D might be TRBD2 (5 bases). The CDR3 has 16 amino acids. The ends were cut back, 4 bases at V and 3 bases at J, with 17 bases in the middle. Germline V gene lookup returns CDR1 SGHDT and CDR2 YYEEEE. The CDR3, as DNA: TGTGCCAGCAGCGGGAGTGCTTTTCTCGACTACAATGAGCAGTTCTTC. This codes for CASSGSAFLDYNEQFF. Full variable domain (remainder filled in from reference TRBV5-6 and TRBJ2-1): DAGVTQSPTHLIKTRGQQVTLRCSPKSGHDTVSWYQQALGQGPQFIFQYYEEEERQRGNFPDRFSGHQFPNYSSELNVNALLLGDSALYLCASSGSAFLDYNEQFFGPGTRLTVL.

The CDR3 is CASSIGTSGEKPYNEQFF. The CDR3 DNA sequence: TGTGCCAGCAGCATCGGGACTAGCGGGGAAAAGCCCTACAATGAGCAGTTCTTC. V gene TRBV11-1 combines with J gene TRBJ2-1; 13 bases are shared with TRBD2. The germline V gene encodes CDR1 SGHAT and CDR2 FQDESV (reference sequence). This CDR3 comprises 18 residues. J gave up 2 bases and V 5 bases, and 9 bases lay outside the gene matches.

This CDR3 is CASTTKEGGNIQYF. The CDR3 nucleotides read TGTGCCAGCACCACAAAAGAGGGGGGGAACATTCAGTACTTC. The chain joins TRBV21-1 to TRBJ2-4; the D call in the table, TRBD1, was not verified against the DNA. TRBV21-1 is described as a pseudogene. This CDR3 has 14 amino acids.